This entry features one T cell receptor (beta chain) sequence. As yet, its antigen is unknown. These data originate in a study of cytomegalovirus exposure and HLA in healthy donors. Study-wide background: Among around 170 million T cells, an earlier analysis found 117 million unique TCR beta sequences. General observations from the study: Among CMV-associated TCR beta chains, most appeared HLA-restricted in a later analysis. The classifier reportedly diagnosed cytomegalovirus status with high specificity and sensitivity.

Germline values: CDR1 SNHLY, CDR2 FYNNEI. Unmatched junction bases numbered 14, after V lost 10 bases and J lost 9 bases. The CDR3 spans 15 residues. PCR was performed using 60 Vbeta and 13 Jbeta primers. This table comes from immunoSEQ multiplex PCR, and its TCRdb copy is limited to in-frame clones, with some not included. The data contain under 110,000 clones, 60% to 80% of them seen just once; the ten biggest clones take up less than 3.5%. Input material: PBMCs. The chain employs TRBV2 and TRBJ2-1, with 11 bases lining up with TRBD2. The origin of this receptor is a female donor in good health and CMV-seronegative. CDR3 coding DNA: TGTGCCACAACCGAGGGGACTAGCGGAGGTATTGAGCAGTTCTTC. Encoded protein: CATTEGTSGGIEQFF.